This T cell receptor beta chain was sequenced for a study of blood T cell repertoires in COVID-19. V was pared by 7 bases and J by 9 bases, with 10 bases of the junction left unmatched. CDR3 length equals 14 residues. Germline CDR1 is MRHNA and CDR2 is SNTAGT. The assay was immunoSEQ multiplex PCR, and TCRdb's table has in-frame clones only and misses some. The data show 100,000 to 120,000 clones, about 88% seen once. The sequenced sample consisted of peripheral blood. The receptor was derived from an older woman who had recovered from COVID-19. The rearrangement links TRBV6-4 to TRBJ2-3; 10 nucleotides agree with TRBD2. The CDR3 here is CASKSGGAAGTQYF. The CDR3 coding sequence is TGTGCCAGCAAAAGCGGGGGGGCCGCGGGGACGCAGTATTTT.